The 20 T cell receptor beta chains below were found in one sample sequenced in a study of control samples from healthy donors and cancer patients. Method: immunoSEQ multiplex PCR; TCRdb's copy keeps in-frame clones and lacks some. The sample contains 260,000 or so clones, around 79% of which appear only once. The sample comprised PBMCs. The source is a woman aged 60-75 years with lung cancer.

V and J are TRBV11-2 and TRBJ1-1; D ambiguous. V shed 5 bases and J shed 2 bases, with 12 bases lying between them. The CDR3 spans 14 residues. Looked up from germline, CDR1 is SGHAT and CDR2 is FQNNGV. The CDR3 is CASSPIRGNTEAFF. CDR3 coding DNA: TGTGCCAGCAGCCCTATTCGAGGCAACACTGAAGCTTTCTTT.

The rearrangement links TRBV27 to TRBJ2-3; 10 bases map to TRBD1. The CDR3 extends over 15 amino acids. Germline CDR1 MNHEY, CDR2 SMNVEV (reference sequence). With V trimmed by 3 bases and J by 2 bases, 2 bases remained unmatched. In DNA, the CDR3 is TGTGCCAGCAGTTTGGGACAGGGGTTCACAGATACGCAGTATTTT. It is translated as CASSLGQGFTDTQYF.

V usage is TRBV27 and J usage is TRBJ1-2; weak D call: TRBD1 (6 bases). Per germline, CDR1 MNHEY and CDR2 SMNVEV (reference sequence). This CDR3 region has 13 residues. V lost 2 bases, J lost 4 bases, and 8 bases lay in between. The CDR3 DNA is TGTGCCAGCAGTTTAAACAGGGCCTATGGCTACACCTTC. Protein product: CASSLNRAYGYTF.

The chain couples TRBV7-3 to TRBJ2-5, with D perhaps matching TRBD1 or TRBD2 (7 bases each). V was clipped by 0 bases and J by 2 bases, with 13 bases between them. CDR1 and CDR2 from the germline V gene are SGHTA and FQGTGA. CDR3 length: 16 amino acids. CDR3 sequence: CASSLTGTAGQETQYF. The CDR3 nucleotides are TGTGCCAGCAGCTTAACGGGGACAGCGGGGCAAGAGACCCAGTACTTC.

The V and J genes are TRBV3-1 (or the pseudogene TRBV3-2) and TRBJ2-5; 7 nucleotides match TRBD1. The CDR3 covers 16 residues. The germline V gene has CDR1 LGHDT and CDR2 YNNKEL (reference sequence). V dropped 0 bases and J dropped 5; count of bases not matched to a gene: 9. The CDR3 is CASSQELRGQMETQYF. CDR3 DNA sequence: TGTGCCAGCAGCCAAGAGCTCCGGGGACAGATGGAGACCCAGTACTTC.

This clone was observed once. The rearrangement links TRBV5-1 to TRBJ1-5; D is perhaps TRBD1 (5 bases). Trimming shortened V by 0 bases and J by 7 bases, and 14 bases separated the two germline ends. The germline V gene encodes CDR1 SGHRS and CDR2 YFSETQ. This CDR3 has 15 amino acids. For the CDR3, the DNA is TGCGCCAGCAGCTTGGATACAGGCGAGGAACAGCCCCAGCATTTT. It codes for CASSLDTGEEQPQHF.

The chain joins TRBV9 to TRBJ2-5, with D maybe TRBD2 (5 bases). Looked up from germline, CDR1 is SGDLS and CDR2 is YYNGEE. This CDR3 comprises 15 residues. Trimming left V 0 bases short and J 4 bases short, with 13 bases between. CDR3 coding DNA: TGTGCCAGCAGCGTAGATGTCCCTAGCAGAGAGACCCAGTACTTC. This gives the protein CASSVDVPSRETQYF.

V usage is TRBV10-2 and J usage is TRBJ1-5, with unresolved D. This CDR3 is built from 16 residues. Trimming stripped 3 bases from V and 4 bases from J, with 16 bases between. Looked up from germline, CDR1 is WSHSY and CDR2 is SAAADI. The CDR3 reads CASSDLEGVWNQPQHF. The CDR3 DNA is TGCGCCAGCAGTGATTTAGAGGGCGTGTGGAATCAGCCCCAGCATTTT.

The chain has TRBV4-1 and TRBJ2-7; TRBD1 matches 8 bases. The germline V gene has CDR1 MGHRA and CDR2 YSYEKL. The CDR3 length is 15 residues. V shed 5 bases, J shed 6 bases, and the junction held 12 bases outside the gene matches. CDR3 sequence reads: CASSYPGQAVPEQYF. For the CDR3, the DNA is TGCGCCAGCAGCTACCCGGGACAGGCCGTTCCCGAGCAGTACTTC.

This clone was recorded once. The chain joins TRBV7-2 to TRBJ2-3; 8 bases agree with TRBD2. The J segment lost 4 bases and the V segment lost 7 bases, leaving 13 bases of the junction unmatched. The CDR3 runs 16 residues. The V gene's germline CDR1 is SGHTA and CDR2 FQGNSA. CDR3 sequence reads: CASTWGGSGGADTQYF. The CDR3 DNA reads TGTGCCAGCACCTGGGGGGGCAGCGGGGGAGCAGATACGCAGTATTTT.

This clone came up once. V and J are TRBV19 and TRBJ1-1; D uncertain. The V end lost 4 bases, the J end lost 0 bases, and 9 bases lay between the germline ends. CDR1 and CDR2 from the germline V gene are LNHDA and SQIVND (reference sequence). This CDR3 has 14 residues. Written as DNA, the CDR3 is TGTGCCAGTAGTAAAGGACTAATGAACACTGAAGCTTTCTTT. Residues: CASSKGLMNTEAFF.

The chain has TRBV4-1 and TRBJ2-3; tentatively, D is TRBD2 (6 bases). CDR3 length: 16 amino acids. From germline, CDR1 is MGHRA and CDR2 YSYEKL. The ends were cut back, 0 bases at V and 8 bases at J, with 18 bases in the middle. The CDR3 DNA is TGCGCCAGCAGCCAAGAAGTCAGTGCGGGATTTCGTACGCAGTATTTT. This gives the protein CASSQEVSAGFRTQYF.

This chain uses TRBV2 with TRBJ1-1, with TRBD1 matching 7 bases. The CDR3 sequence is 13 residues long. In germline, CDR1 is SNHLY, CDR2 FYNNEI. Trimming removed 3 bases from V and 8 bases from J; junction bases left unmatched: 6. The DNA for the CDR3 is TGTGCCAGCAGTGACAGGACAGGCTCCGAAGCTTTCTTT. This gives the protein CASSDRTGSEAFF.

The chain couples TRBV27 to TRBJ2-2, with D uncertain. Trimming pared 5 bases from V and 5 bases from J, leaving 6 bases between. This CDR3 is built from 12 residues. CDR1 is MNHEY and CDR2 is SMNVEV in the germline V gene (reference sequence). DNA for the CDR3: TGTGCCAGCAGTCCCGGGACCGGGGAGCTGTTTTTT. It translates to CASSPGTGELFF.

The V gene is TRBV6-5, the J gene TRBJ1-2; D uncertain. Germline V gives CDR1 MNHEY, CDR2 SVGAGI. The CDR3 sequence is 15 residues long. Trimming removed 0 bases at V and 0 bases at J, with 8 bases between. CDR3: CASSYSGATNYGYTF. CDR3 nucleotides: TGTGCCAGCAGTTACTCAGGCGCTACTAACTATGGCTACACCTTC.

The chain joins TRBV28 to TRBJ2-7; 7 bases fit TRBD1. CDR1 is MDHEN and CDR2 is SYDVKM in the germline V gene. The ends lost 5 bases at V and 5 bases at J; junction bases unmatched: 9. CDR3 length: 14 residues. CDR3 in DNA: TGTGCCAGCAGTCCTCAACAGGGGAGAGACGAGCAGTACTTC. Translating gives CASSPQQGRDEQYF.

The genes are TRBV18 and TRBJ2-1; TRBD2 aligns across 11 bases. After removal of 3 bases from V and 5 bases from J, the junction contained 15 bases not matched to a gene. CDR1 is KGHSH, CDR2 LQKENI, per germline. The CDR3 totals 19 residues. The CDR3 nucleotides read TGTGCCAGCTCACCCCGGGTTGTAAAGACTAGCGGGACCCACAATGAGCAGTTCTTC. Protein product: CASSPRVVKTSGTHNEQFF.

The chain carries TRBV5-1 and TRBJ2-1, with 8 bases fitting TRBD1. The CDR3 has 15 amino acids. V dropped 2 bases and J dropped 0; count of bases not matched to a gene: 1. Per the germline V gene, CDR1 is SGHRS and CDR2 is YFSETQ. The CDR3 loop reads CASSFGQGSYNEQFF. CDR3 DNA: TGCGCCAGCAGCTTCGGACAGGGCTCCTACAATGAGCAGTTCTTC. The full variable domain, its missing parts supplied by reference TRBV5-1 and TRBJ2-1, is KAGVTQTPRYLIKTRGQQVTLSCSPISGHRSVSWYQQTPGQGLQFLFEYFSETQRNKGNFPGRFSGRQFSNSRSEMNVSTLELGDSALYLCASSFGQGSYNEQFFGPGTRLTVL.

The chain carries TRBV2 and TRBJ1-5; 10 bases align to TRBD1. CDR3 size: 16 residues. Germline V gene data show CDR1 as SNHLY and CDR2 as FYNNEI. V was clipped by 6 bases and J by 6 bases; unmatched bases: 11. DNA of the CDR3: TGTGCCAGCAGCAGACAGGGGGCGCGGGTGGGTCAGCCCCAGCATTTT. Its protein product is CASSRQGARVGQPQHF. Variable domain in full (rest from reference TRBV2 and TRBJ1-5): EPEVTQTPSHQVTQMGQEVILRCVPISNHLYFYWYRQILGQKVEFLVSFYNNEISEKSEIFDDQFSVERPDGSNFTLKIRSTKLEDSAMYFCASSRQGARVGQPQHFGDGTRLSIL.

The J gene is TRBJ1-4, the V gene TRBV15; D possibly corresponds to TRBD1 (5 bases). CDR3 length: 15 amino acids. Germline V gene data show CDR1 as LNHNV and CDR2 as YYDKDF (reference sequence). The V gene lost 5 bases and the J gene lost 4 bases, with 14 bases spanning the gap. The CDR3, as DNA: TGTGCCACCAGCGGGAAAGACAGCAATAATGAAAAACTGTTTTTT. Amino acid sequence: CATSGKDSNNEKLFF.